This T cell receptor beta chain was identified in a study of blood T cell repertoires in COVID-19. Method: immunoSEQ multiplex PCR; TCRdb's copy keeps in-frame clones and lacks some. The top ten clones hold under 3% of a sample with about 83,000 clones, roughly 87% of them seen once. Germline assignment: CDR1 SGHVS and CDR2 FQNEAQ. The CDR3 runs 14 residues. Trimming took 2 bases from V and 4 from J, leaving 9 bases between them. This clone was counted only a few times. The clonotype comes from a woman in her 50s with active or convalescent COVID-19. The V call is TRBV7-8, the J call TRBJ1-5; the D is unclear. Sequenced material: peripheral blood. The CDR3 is CASSLSSGNQPQHF. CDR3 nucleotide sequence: TGTGCCAGCAGCTTATCCTCGGGAAATCAGCCCCAGCATTTT.